Listed below are T cell receptor beta chains from one sample, sequenced in a study of blood T cell repertoires in COVID-19. The table came from immunoSEQ multiplex PCR; TCRdb's copy has only in-frame clones and leaves some out. The sample contains some 120,000 clones, 80% to 90% of which appear only once. Sequencing was done on a sample of peripheral blood. Receptors were obtained from a woman aged 50 to 60 with active or convalescent COVID-19. CDR3s include the opening cysteine and the closing phenylalanine or tryptophan. The order of the fields is V gene, J gene, CDR3 protein.

TRBV2	TRBJ2-7	CASSRRPGQPYEQYF
TRBV30	TRBJ1-4	CAWRAEQGWSNEKLFF
TRBV28	TRBJ2-2	CASSFFRRGELFF
TRBV5-1	TRBJ1-5	CASSLDGDLEPQHF
TRBV29-1	TRBJ2-7	CSVEDRDYEQYF
TRBV6-5	TRBJ1-6	CASSTGTGGNSPLHF
TRBV14	TRBJ2-1	CASRPTSGSYNEQFF
TRBV7-2	TRBJ2-3	CASSRTGVSTDTQYF
TRBV4-2	TRBJ2-7	CASSQEELAGIEQYF
TRBV19	TRBJ1-5	CASIGTGTLNQPQHF
TRBV7-2	TRBJ2-5	CASSSLGGQETQYF
TRBV4-2	TRBJ1-6	CASSQDLTGVDSPLHF
TRBV7-8	TRBJ2-1	CASSLGDRADNEQFF
TRBV4-3	TRBJ2-3	CASSQQPTGEGTDTQYF
TRBV7-3	TRBJ2-1	CASSSGHRNEQFF
TRBV9	TRBJ2-1	CASSASGASYNEQFF
TRBV28	TRBJ2-7	CASTPGQSYEQYF
TRBV4-1	TRBJ1-5	CASSQDRGNQPQHF
TRBV5-4	TRBJ2-7	CASSSRDSLYF
TRBV9	TRBJ2-1	CASSVDNGLAHEQFF
TRBV7-2	TRBJ2-5	CASSLVGASTSQETQYF
TRBV6-5	TRBJ2-7	CASRPRGSSYEQYF
TRBV7-9	TRBJ2-3	CASSSGRPDTQYF
TRBV3-1/TRBV3-2	TRBJ2-5	CASSLSPETQYF
TRBV4-3	TRBJ1-2	CASSQDPAVVSLNRYTF
TRBV2	TRBJ1-1	CASNQGVNTEAFF
TRBV30	TRBJ2-7	CAGLDRGHEQYF
TRBV12-5	TRBJ2-3	CASGASGSTDTQYF
TRBV7-9	TRBJ1-4	CASSLRGINEKLFF
TRBV5-1	TRBJ2-1	CASRFAPGQGRNEQFF
TRBV11-2	TRBJ1-4	CASSRSPDLGAEKLFF
TRBV19	TRBJ1-5	CASTLGVSNQPQHF
TRBV11-3	TRBJ2-1	CASSVPGLAGGLGYNEQFF
TRBV27	TRBJ1-5	CASSLGGDQPQHF
TRBV5-4	TRBJ2-6	CASSSGYGANVLTF
TRBV7-2	TRBJ1-5	CASSDGGTTEHF
TRBV3-1/TRBV3-2	TRBJ2-1	CASSQDHGRAYNEQFF
TRBV6-2/TRBV6-3	TRBJ1-2	CASSYYLAGKLYGYTF
TRBV2	TRBJ2-5	CASSALRGETQYF
TRBV27	TRBJ2-2	CASSSLPPRTSSGELFF
TRBV7-9	TRBJ2-6	CASSTPPRAGIVGSGANVLTF
TRBV27	TRBJ1-1	CASSLFNKNTEAFF
TRBV12-3/TRBV12-4	TRBJ2-3	CASSLYTDTQYF
TRBV27	TRBJ2-7	CASSLAPTGGTYEQYF
TRBV7-3	TRBJ2-2	CASSSQPTGIDTGELFF
TRBV27	TRBJ1-1	CASSLDRRYTEAFF
TRBV4-3	TRBJ2-2	CASRHLTGELFF
TRBV28	TRBJ2-7	CASSGTSSSYEQYF
TRBV7-2	TRBJ1-2	CASSSRQGAAYGYTF
TRBV3-1/TRBV3-2	TRBJ1-1	CASSLARQIVTEAFF
TRBV7-6	TRBJ2-2	CASSLDPEMYTGELFF
TRBV2	TRBJ1-1	CASYPGRTTEAFF